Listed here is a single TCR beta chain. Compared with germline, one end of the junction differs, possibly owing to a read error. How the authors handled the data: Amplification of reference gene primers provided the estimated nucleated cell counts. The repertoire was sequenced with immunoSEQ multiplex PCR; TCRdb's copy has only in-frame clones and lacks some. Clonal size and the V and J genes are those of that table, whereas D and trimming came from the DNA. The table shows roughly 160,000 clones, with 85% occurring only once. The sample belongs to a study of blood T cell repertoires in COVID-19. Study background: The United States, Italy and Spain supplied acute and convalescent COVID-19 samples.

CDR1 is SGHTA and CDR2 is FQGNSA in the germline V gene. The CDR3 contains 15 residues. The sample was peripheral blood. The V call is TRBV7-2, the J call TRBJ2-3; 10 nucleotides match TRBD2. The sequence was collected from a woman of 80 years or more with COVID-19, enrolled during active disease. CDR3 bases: TGTGCCAGCAGCTTGGCTAGCGGGAGCATAGATACGCAGTATTTT. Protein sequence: CASSLASGSIDTQYF.